Presented here are 17 T cell receptor beta chains from one specimen sequenced in a study of blood T cell repertoires in COVID-19. The repertoire was sequenced with immunoSEQ multiplex PCR; TCRdb's copy has only in-frame clones and lacks some. The top ten hold approximately 0.8% of the sample, which has about 170,000 clones, around 89% seen once. The sample was PBMCs or T cells enriched from blood (not recorded which). The source of these receptors is a young woman who had recovered from COVID-19.

The gene calls are TRBV7-2 and TRBJ2-4; D unclear. V lost 5 bases and J 6 bases, leaving 20 bases between the germline ends. The CDR3 sequence is 16 residues long. Germline loops: CDR1 SGHTA, CDR2 FQGNSA. CDR3 coding DNA: TGTGCCAGCAGCCTCAAGGTAACAACAACGGGAAACATTCAGTACTTC. This translates into CASSLKVTTTGNIQYF.

The rearrangement joins TRBV28 to TRBJ1-6; possible D gene TRBD1, 5 bases. The CDR3 covers 15 residues. The V and J ends lost 7 bases and 7 bases respectively, with 17 bases between them. CDR1 is MDHEN and CDR2 is SYDVKM in the germline V gene. The chain's CDR3 is CASIAGSQANSPLHF. Written as DNA, the CDR3 is TGTGCCAGCATCGCCGGGTCACAGGCCAATTCACCCCTCCACTTT.

The V and J genes are TRBV5-8 and TRBJ2-7; 9 bases line up with TRBD1. The CDR3 runs 14 residues. Losses at the gene ends were 3 bases for V and 2 bases for J; bases not matched to a gene: 3. Germline V gene data show CDR1 as SGHTS and CDR2 as YDEGEE. The CDR3, as DNA: TGTGCCAGCAGCTACGGGACAGGGACCTACGAGCAGTACTTC. It is translated as CASSYGTGTYEQYF. Full variable domain (missing parts from reference TRBV5-8 and TRBJ2-7): EAGVTQSPTHLIKTRGQQATLRCSPISGHTSVYWYQQALGLGLQFLLWYDEGEERNRGNFPPRFSGRQFPNYSSELNVNALELEDSALYLCASSYGTGTYEQYFGPGTRLTVT.

The chain combines TRBV2 with TRBJ2-1, with D possibly being TRBD1 (5 bases). Germline-derived CDR1 and CDR2 are SNHLY and FYNNEI. The CDR3 spans 14 residues. Trimming stripped 1 base from V and 7 bases from J, with 11 bases between. The CDR3 reads CASSEEGLWNEQFF. CDR3 bases: TGTGCCAGCAGTGAAGAGGGGCTGTGGAATGAGCAGTTCTTC. Full variable domain (outside the CDR3, taken from reference TRBV2 and TRBJ2-1): EPEVTQTPSHQVTQMGQEVILRCVPISNHLYFYWYRQILGQKVEFLVSFYNNEISEKSEIFDDQFSVERPDGSNFTLKIRSTKLEDSAMYFCASSEEGLWNEQFFGPGTRLTVL.

This clone appeared once. This rearrangement joins TRBV6-1 to TRBJ2-1, with a tentative D call TRBD1 (6 bases). V lost 0 bases, J lost 8 bases, and 23 bases lay in between. This CDR3 comprises 18 residues. Germline V gene data show CDR1 as MNHNS and CDR2 as SASEGT. The CDR3, as DNA: TGTGCCAGCAGTGAAGCTTTGGGGGCCCGGTCCTCTTCTTATGAGCAGTTCTTC. Amino acid sequence: CASSEALGARSSSYEQFF.

The V gene is TRBV19, the J gene TRBJ1-1; TRBD1 is a possible D gene (5 bases). This CDR3 comprises 15 residues. The ends were cut back, 3 bases at V and 1 base at J, with 12 bases in the middle. Germline lookup yields CDR1 LNHDA and CDR2 SQIVND (reference sequence). This CDR3 is CASSIGGGTNTEAFF. Written as DNA, the CDR3 is TGTGCCAGTAGTATCGGGGGAGGGACGAACACTGAAGCTTTCTTT.

V usage is TRBV4-1 and J usage is TRBJ2-3, with D possibly matching TRBD2 (6 bases). The CDR3 length is 15 residues. V was trimmed by 4 bases and J by 3 bases, leaving 14 bases between them. Per the germline V gene, CDR1 is MGHRA and CDR2 is YSYEKL. CDR3 coding DNA: TGCGCCAGCAGCCGAGATCGGACTACTACAGATACGCAGTATTTT. Encoded protein: CASSRDRTTTDTQYF.

The chain recombines TRBV2 with TRBJ2-5; no reliable D call. The CDR3 is 12 amino acids. Germline-derived CDR1 and CDR2 are SNHLY and FYNNEI. V lost 6 bases, J lost 5 bases, and 10 bases lay in between. In nucleotides, the CDR3 is TGTGCCAGCAGCCCCACACAGGAGACCCAGTACTTC. This sequence encodes CASSPTQETQYF.

The J gene is TRBJ1-5, the V gene TRBV30; D unclear. V shed 3 bases and J shed 2 bases, with 11 bases lying between them. Germline CDR1 is GTSNPN and CDR2 is SVGIG (reference sequence). The CDR3 runs 14 residues. CDR3 bases: TGTGCCTGGAGAAGAGGCGGGGGCAATCAGCCCCAGCATTTT. Amino acid sequence: CAWRRGGGNQPQHF.

This chain uses TRBV27 with TRBJ2-3; 8 bases agree with TRBD2. The ends lost 3 bases at V and 11 bases at J; junction bases unmatched: 7. This CDR3 is built from 13 residues. Germline-derived CDR1 and CDR2 are MNHEY and SMNVEV (reference sequence). The CDR3 DNA is TGTGCCAGCAGTTTCCTCCCCCGGGAGGGGCAGTATTTT. Its protein is CASSFLPREGQYF.

This clone was seen just once. This chain uses TRBV19 with TRBJ1-4, with D tentatively TRBD1 (5 bases). The CDR3 consists of 16 residues. Germline CDR1 and CDR2: LNHDA and SQIVND (reference sequence). Deletions cut 6 bases from V and 8 bases from J, with 22 bases between. The CDR3 spells CASRTPGGPSGEKLFF. The CDR3 nucleotides read TGTGCCAGTAGAACCCCGGGCGGTCCCTCAGGGGAAAAACTGTTTTTT.

The rearrangement links TRBV14 to TRBJ2-2, with a tentative D call TRBD2 (6 bases). In germline, CDR1 is SGHDN, CDR2 FVKESK. Trimming cost V 3 bases and J 7 bases, with 15 bases left between them. The CDR3 is made up of 15 amino acids. DNA for the CDR3: TGTGCCAGCAGCCAGTTACGGGGGACGGTCGGGGAGCTGTTTTTT. Translation gives CASSQLRGTVGELFF.

V is TRBV12-3 or TRBV12-4 and J is TRBJ1-1; tentatively, D is TRBD1 (6 bases). The V end was cut by 9 bases, the J end by 0 bases, with 11 bases between. The CDR3 is made up of 13 amino acids. The CDR3 DNA reads as TGTGCCAGTGAAGGGGGACTGAACACTGAAGCTTTCTTT. Its translation is CASEGGLNTEAFF.

This chain uses TRBV27 with TRBJ1-6; maybe TRBD1 (6 bases). The CDR3 contains 16 residues. V was pared by 8 bases and J by 3 bases, with 17 bases between. Germline loops: CDR1 MNHEY, CDR2 SMNVEV (reference sequence). The DNA of the CDR3 is TGTGCCAGCCGGGAGGGGGGACCAAACTATAATTCACCCCTCCACTTT. This translates into CASREGGPNYNSPLHF.

J is TRBJ2-2 and V is TRBV9, with TRBD2 matching over 8 bases. The germline CDR1 and CDR2 sequences are SGDLS and YYNGEE. The trim removed 0 bases at V and 6 bases at J, leaving 7 bases unmatched. This CDR3 region has 16 residues. CDR3 in amino acids: CASSVVERERAGELFF. CDR3 DNA sequence: TGTGCCAGCAGCGTAGTGGAGCGGGAGAGGGCCGGGGAGCTGTTTTTT.

This chain connects TRBV4-1 to TRBJ1-5; TRBD1 is a possible D gene (5 bases). V was shortened by 4 bases and J by 2 bases, with 12 bases between the two germline ends. In germline, CDR1 is MGHRA, CDR2 YSYEKL. There are 15 residues in the CDR3. Here the CDR3 DNA reads TGCGCCAGCAGCCGAAATGGGGCAGGCAATCAGCCCCAGCATTTT. Translation gives CASSRNGAGNQPQHF.

This clone was observed many times. The genes are TRBV11-2 and TRBJ1-1; D unclear. Per germline, CDR1 SGHAT and CDR2 FQNNGV. CDR3 length: 11 residues. The V end was cut by 0 bases, the J end by 7 bases, with 3 bases between. CDR3 in DNA: TGTGCCAGCAGCTTAGACCATGAAGCTTTCTTT. Amino acids: CASSLDHEAFF.